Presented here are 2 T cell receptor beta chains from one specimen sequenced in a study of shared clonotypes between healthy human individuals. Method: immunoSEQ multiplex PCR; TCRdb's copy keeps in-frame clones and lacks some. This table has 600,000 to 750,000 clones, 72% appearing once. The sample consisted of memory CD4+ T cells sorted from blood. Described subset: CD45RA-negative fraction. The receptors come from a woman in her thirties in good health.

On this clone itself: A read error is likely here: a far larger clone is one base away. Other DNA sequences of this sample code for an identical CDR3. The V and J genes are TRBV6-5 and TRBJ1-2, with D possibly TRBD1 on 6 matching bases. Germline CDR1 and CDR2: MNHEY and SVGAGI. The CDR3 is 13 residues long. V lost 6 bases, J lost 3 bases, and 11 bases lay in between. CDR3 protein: CASSPTGDYGYTF. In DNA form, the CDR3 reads TGTGCCAGCAGCCCGACAGGCGACTATGGCTACACCTTC.

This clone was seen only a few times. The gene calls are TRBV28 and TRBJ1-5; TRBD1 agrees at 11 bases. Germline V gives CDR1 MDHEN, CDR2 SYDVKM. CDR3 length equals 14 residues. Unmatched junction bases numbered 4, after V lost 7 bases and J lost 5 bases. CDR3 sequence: CASTGQGAYQPQHF. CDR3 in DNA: TGTGCCAGCACCGGACAGGGGGCCTATCAGCCCCAGCATTTT.